The entry below gives a single TCR beta chain sequence along with its context. TCRdb redid the calling of the 5' RACE reads with MiXCR, one entry per CDR3 protein. The data contain about 660,000 distinct CDR3 sequences, 8.5% to 9.5% of them seen just once; the ten biggest clones take up 0.85% to 1%. This record belongs to a study of identical twins. The CDR3 runs to 16 residues. V lost 4 bases to trimming and J lost 4 bases, with 21 bases between them. CDR1 is SGDLS, CDR2 YYNGEE, per germline. The sample also formed part of further work on yellow fever vaccine responses in identical twins. Turning to that study: Twins showed a vaccine T cell response that reportedly seemed partly convergent, partly personalized.

The chain carries TRBV9 and TRBJ2-7; D gene uncertain. Sequencing was done on a sample of PBMCs. The receptor was isolated from a woman aged 18-29 years in good health. CDR3 in DNA: TGTGCCAGCAGCCTAAACGGCGGAGAGCACCTTTACGAGCAGTACTTC. Protein sequence: CASSLNGGEHLYEQYF.